Listed below are T cell receptor beta chains from one sample, sequenced in a study of CXCR3-negative and CXCR3-positive naive CD8 T cells. TCRdb reanalyzed the 5' RACE reads, giving one entry per CDR3 protein sequence and no DNA. The repertoire table contains over 150,000 distinct CDR3 sequences. Sequencing was carried out using naive CXCR3+ CD8+ T cells from blood. The receptors come from a human donor in good health. Some clones in this sample may be carry-over from other donors' samples. Each CDR3 is given with its conserved first and last residue.

TRBV4-1	TRBJ1-4	CASSQDIWDSNEKLFF
TRBV28	TRBJ2-7	CASSFRGPGSYEQYF
TRBV20-1	TRBJ2-7	CSAPAPGTGGDEQYF
TRBV7-8	TRBJ2-3	CASSLQGSTDTQYF
TRBV7-6	TRBJ2-7	CASSLRTGEGIEQYF
TRBV19	TRBJ1-5	CASSIETPGGRQPQHF
TRBV5-6	TRBJ1-1	CASSFPGPMNTEAFF
TRBV28	TRBJ2-1	CASSQTSGLYNEQFF
TRBV7-9	TRBJ2-4	CASSFPGQGNIQYF
TRBV19	TRBJ1-5	CASERGGSNQPQHF
TRBV21-1	TRBJ2-5	CASSKVQHSKTQYF
TRBV13	TRBJ1-6	CASTRQGVPPLHF
TRBV5-1	TRBJ2-7	CASMFTGTMMGEQYF
TRBV20-1	TRBJ2-7	CSAPTESGLGSPYEQYF
TRBV4-1	TRBJ2-3	CASSQVEGDTQYF
TRBV6-5	TRBJ2-1	CASSYVQRGGEQFF